These 15 T cell receptor beta chains share one sample of origin, sequenced in a study of blood T cell repertoires in COVID-19. Here immunoSEQ multiplex PCR was the method, and the copy in TCRdb shows in-frame clones only, minus some. There are 400,000 or so clones in the sample; 90% occur only once, and 0.55% to 0.75% lies in the top ten. Material for sequencing was PBMCs or T cells enriched from blood (not recorded which). The source of these receptors is a man aged 18 to 29 who had recovered from COVID-19.

This clone was found a few times. The chain recombines TRBV5-1 with TRBJ2-1; the match to TRBD2 covers 8 bases. Germline V CDR1 and CDR2: SGHRS, YFSETQ. The CDR3 runs 15 residues. The trim removed 1 base at V and 6 bases at J, leaving 6 bases unmatched. The CDR3 nucleotides read TGCGCCAGCAGCTTGAGGCTAGCGGGCGTCAATGAGCAGTTCTTC. Its translation is CASSLRLAGVNEQFF.

The J gene is TRBJ2-1, the V gene TRBV6-1, with D unclear. The germline V and J ends were trimmed by 0 bases and 0 bases, with 9 bases remaining between them. The CDR3 is 16 residues long. CDR1 and CDR2 (germline): MNHNS, SASEGT. The CDR3 DNA follows: TGTGCCAGCAGTGAAGCCACCCTGAGCTCCTACAATGAGCAGTTCTTC. Its translation is CASSEATLSSYNEQFF.

The J gene is TRBJ1-6, the V gene TRBV2; 9 bases are shared with TRBD1. V gave up 6 bases and J gave up 10 bases; unmatched junction bases: 13. The CDR3 is 16 residues long. Germline V gene sequence: CDR1 SNHLY, CDR2 FYNNEI. The CDR3 nucleotides are TGTGCCAGCAGACCTGTGGACAGGGGCCGAGAATCACCCCTCCACTTT. Translated: CASRPVDRGRESPLHF.

J is TRBJ1-6 and V is TRBV6-6; 8 bases are a match to TRBD1. The V and J ends lost 5 bases and 6 bases, in that order; junction bases with no gene match: 3. The CDR3 consists of 14 residues. CDR1 is MNHNY and CDR2 is SVGAGI in the germline V gene (reference sequence). The DNA for the CDR3 is TGTGCCAGCAGTCTCGACAGGGGTAATTCACCCCTCCACTTT. It codes for CASSLDRGNSPLHF.

The chain joins TRBV7-2 to TRBJ2-5; possibly TRBD2 for D (5 bases). Per germline, CDR1 SGHTA and CDR2 FQGNSA. V was cut by 1 base and J by 4 bases, with 10 bases left in between. The CDR3 is 14 residues long. The CDR3 coding sequence is TGTGCCAGCAGCTTAGGGGTTGCGGGAGAGACCCAGTACTTC. This translates into CASSLGVAGETQYF.

This clone was recorded only once. The rearrangement joins TRBV14 to TRBJ2-2, with TRBD1 matching 7 bases. Trimming took 3 bases from V and 7 from J; bases not matched to a gene: 8. CDR1 is SGHDN and CDR2 is FVKESK in the germline V gene. This CDR3 is built from 15 residues. CDR3 coding DNA: TGTGCCAGCAGCCACGACAGGGTCGGTGTCGGGGAGCTGTTTTTT. Encoded protein: CASSHDRVGVGELFF.

This chain links TRBV11-2 with TRBJ2-1, with a possible D match to TRBD2 (6 bases). CDR1 and CDR2 from the germline V gene are SGHAT and FQNNGV. The CDR3 has 17 amino acids. Trimming cost V 0 bases and J 2 bases, with 14 bases left between them. The CDR3 here is CASSLDIASATYNEQFF. The DNA of the CDR3 is TGTGCCAGCAGCTTAGATATAGCTAGCGCCACCTACAATGAGCAGTTCTTC. Filled out from reference TRBV11-2 and TRBJ2-1, the complete variable domain reads EAGVAQSPRYKIIEKRQSVAFWCNPISGHATLYWYQQILGQGPKLLIQFQNNGVVDDSQLPKDRFSAERLKGVDSTLKIQPAKLEDSAVYLCASSLDIASATYNEQFFGPGTRLTVL.

Turning to this clone: The sample carries other DNA sequences with the same CDR3. The V call is TRBV5-1, the J call TRBJ1-3, with TRBD1 matching over 7 bases. Germline V lookup: CDR1 SGHRS, CDR2 YFSETQ. V dropped 1 base and J dropped 2; count of bases not matched to a gene: 3. The CDR3 has 15 residues. The CDR3 protein is CASSLSTGAGNTIYF. The CDR3 region has the DNA TGCGCCAGCAGCTTGTCCACAGGGGCTGGAAACACCATATATTTT.

J is TRBJ2-3 and V is TRBV3-1 (or the pseudogene TRBV3-2); 8 bases fit TRBD2. V was pared by 0 bases and J by 4 bases, with 6 bases of the junction left unmatched. CDR3 length: 16 amino acids. The V gene's germline CDR1 is LGHDT and CDR2 YNNKEL (reference sequence). CDR3 sequence: CASSQEREARPDTQYF. DNA of the CDR3: TGTGCCAGCAGCCAAGAGCGGGAGGCTCGCCCAGATACGCAGTATTTT.

CDR3 residues: CASSLLTWESYNSPLHF. CDR3 nucleotides: TGTGCCAGCAGCCTGCTTACATGGGAGTCCTATAATTCACCCCTCCACTTT. The chain employs TRBV28 and TRBJ1-6; D remains unclear. V dropped 6 bases and J dropped 1 base, with 16 bases sitting between them. The CDR3 has 17 amino acids. Germline loops: CDR1 MDHEN, CDR2 SYDVKM. Filled out from reference TRBV28 and TRBJ1-6, the complete variable domain reads DVKVTQSSRYLVKRTGEKVFLECVQDMDHENMFWYRQDPGLGLRLIYFSYDVKMKEKGDIPEGYSVSREKKERFSLILESASTNQTSMYLCASSLLTWESYNSPLHFGNGTRLTVT.

J is TRBJ1-1 and V is TRBV3-1 (or the pseudogene TRBV3-2); D ambiguous. V lost 0 bases and J 11 bases, leaving 10 bases between the germline ends. CDR3 size: 12 residues. The germline gives CDR1 LGHDT, CDR2 YNNKEL (reference sequence). This chain's CDR3 is CASSQESSLAFF. In nucleotides, the CDR3 is TGTGCCAGCAGCCAAGAGTCCTCACTCGCTTTCTTT.

The rearrangement joins TRBV5-5 to TRBJ1-5; possible D gene TRBD1, 5 bases. CDR3 length: 15 amino acids. The germline V gene has CDR1 SGHKS and CDR2 YYEKEE (reference sequence). V was clipped by 2 bases and J by 4 bases, with 13 bases between them. The CDR3 here is CASSLVSGPNQPQHF. DNA for the CDR3: TGTGCCAGCAGCTTAGTTTCAGGGCCTAATCAGCCCCAGCATTTT.

As to this clone: Other DNA sequences within the sample encode an identical CDR3. The chain joins TRBV3-1 (or the pseudogene TRBV3-2) to TRBJ1-6; TRBD1 matches 7 bases. Germline-derived CDR1 and CDR2 are LGHDT and YNNKEL (reference sequence). The CDR3 length is 15 residues. The J segment lost 4 bases and the V segment lost 1 base, leaving 1 base of the junction unmatched. CDR3: CASSQGTGYNSPLHF. The CDR3 coding sequence is TGTGCCAGCAGCCAAGGGACAGGTTATAATTCACCCCTCCACTTT.

The genes are TRBV4-2 and TRBJ2-2, with D maybe TRBD2 (6 bases). Germline lookup yields CDR1 LGHNA and CDR2 YNFKEQ. V gave up 0 bases and J gave up 4 bases, with 9 bases separating them. The CDR3 extends over 15 amino acids. The CDR3 DNA is TGTGCCAGCAGCCAAGAAATCGGGGGCACCGGGGAGCTGTTTTTT. Amino acid sequence: CASSQEIGGTGELFF.

The CDR3 reads CASSLAGSYGYTF. CDR3 DNA: TGTGCCAGCAGCTTGGCCGGGTCCTATGGCTACACCTTC. The chain is built from TRBV5-4 and TRBJ1-2; unclear D gene. The germline V gene encodes CDR1 SGHNT and CDR2 YYREEE (reference sequence). This CDR3 has 13 amino acids. The V and J ends lost 0 bases and 4 bases respectively, with 7 bases between them.